Below, 8 T cell receptor beta chains from the same sample are listed, as sequenced in a study of neoadjuvant anti-PD-1 for oral cavity cancer. Sequencing was performed with immunoSEQ multiplex PCR; in TCRdb, only in-frame clones are kept and a portion is missing. This table has tens of thousands of clones, around 40% appearing once. Regarding time point: after neoadjuvant nivolumab, at surgical resection. This sample comprised tumor tissue, obtained after nivolumab (anti-PD-1) treatment. All receptors derive from a person aged 40 to 85 with oral cavity squamous cell carcinoma.

Remarks on this clone: The sample holds other DNA sequences that translate to the same CDR3. This chain links TRBV14 with TRBJ1-2, with TRBD1 as a possible D gene (5 bases). The CDR3 contains 13 residues. The ends were cut back, 1 base at V and 8 bases at J, with 11 bases in the middle. Looked up from germline, CDR1 is SGHDN and CDR2 is FVKESK. The CDR3 sequence is CASSQAGAGGYTF. In DNA, the CDR3 is TGTGCCAGCAGCCAAGCCGGGGCCGGGGGCTACACCTTC.

In this sample, this clone turned up a few times. The CDR3 DNA is TGTGCCAGCAGTGAATTCGGGGAGATTCAGCCCCAGCATTTT. This gives the protein CASSEFGEIQPQHF. V gene TRBV6-1 combines with J gene TRBJ1-5; no clear D. Germline V gives CDR1 MNHNS, CDR2 SASEGT. This CDR3 comprises 14 residues. The V gene lost 2 bases and the J gene lost 6 bases, with 11 bases spanning the gap.

This chain joins TRBV25-1 and TRBJ2-7, with D possibly matching TRBD2 (6 bases). This CDR3 is built from 12 residues. CDR1 MGHDK and CDR2 SYGVNS come from the germline V gene. V shed 6 bases and J shed 3 bases, with 9 bases lying between them. This CDR3 is CASRGGFYEQYF. Written as DNA, the CDR3 is TGTGCCAGCAGGGGGGGATTCTACGAGCAGTACTTC.

The rearrangement links TRBV5-4 to TRBJ2-3; 12 bases map to TRBD2. Trimming cost V 0 bases and J 0 bases; bases outside gene matches: 8. The CDR3 is 19 amino acids. Germline values: CDR1 SGHNT, CDR2 YYREEE (reference sequence). CDR3 sequence (DNA): TGTGCCAGCAGCTTGGGCGGACTAGCGGGGACTACTAGCACAGATACGCAGTATTTT. Protein sequence: CASSLGGLAGTTSTDTQYF.

The chain joins TRBV19 to TRBJ1-6; a weak D match, TRBD1 (6 bases). Germline V gene data show CDR1 as LNHDA and CDR2 as SQIVND (reference sequence). The ends were cut back, 5 bases at V and 4 bases at J, with 12 bases in the middle. The CDR3 has 15 amino acids. The CDR3 nucleotides are TGTGCCAGTAGTCCAAGGGGGACGTATAATTCACCCCTCCACTTT. Encoded protein: CASSPRGTYNSPLHF.

The sample holds a few counts of this clone. This sequence joins TRBV7-3 and TRBJ2-7; D is undetermined. Deletions cut 7 bases from V and 10 bases from J, with 5 bases between. The CDR3 has 8 residues. Germline CDR1 and CDR2: SGHTA and FQGTGA. Written as DNA, the CDR3 is TGTGCCAGCATCTCCCAGTACTTC. Translated, it gives CASISQYF.

V gene TRBV7-3 combines with J gene TRBJ1-6; D is perhaps TRBD1 (6 bases). Germline V gene data show CDR1 as SGHTA and CDR2 as FQGTGA. The V end was cut by 0 bases, the J end by 7 bases, with 16 bases between. This CDR3 is 17 amino acids long. The CDR3 coding sequence is TGTGCCAGCAGCTTAACGGGGGGCCTCTCTAAAAATTCACCCCTCCACTTT. Translation: CASSLTGGLSKNSPLHF.

This clone has ten or more counts. The chain recombines TRBV5-1 with TRBJ1-1; no reliable D call. Germline V gene lookup returns CDR1 SGHRS and CDR2 YFSETQ. V was cut by 4 bases and J by 0 bases, with 7 bases left in between. This CDR3 region has 13 residues. The CDR3 DNA sequence: TGCGCCAGCAGCCCGGGGATGAACACTGAAGCTTTCTTT. The encoded protein is CASSPGMNTEAFF.